Listed below are T cell receptor beta chains from one sample, sequenced in a study of blood T cell repertoires in COVID-19. Method: immunoSEQ multiplex PCR; TCRdb's copy keeps in-frame clones and lacks some. The table has 200,000 to 250,000 clones, 80% to 90% seen once. The sample was peripheral blood. These receptors came from a man between 35 and 55 years old with acute or convalescent COVID-19. Both conserved end residues are part of each CDR3. D genes are given only for firm matches. Size is stated for part of the rows, as once, few or many counts, or as a class when the clone is expanded.

V gene: TRBV28
D gene: NA
J gene: TRBJ2-5
clone size: NA
CDR3 protein: CASSFVGAGAQETQYF
CDR3 DNA: TGTGCCAGCAGTTTTGTCGGCGCAGGTGCTCAAGAGACCCAGTACTTC

V gene: TRBV7-9
D gene: TRBD1
J gene: TRBJ1-1
clone size: NA
CDR3 protein: CASSKTGTANGDTEAFF
CDR3 DNA: TGTGCCAGCAGCAAAACCGGGACAGCTAACGGGGATACTGAAGCTTTCTTT

V gene: TRBV5-1
D gene: TRBD1
J gene: TRBJ1-4
clone size: few
CDR3 protein: CASSLGPGQGAGEKLFF
CDR3 DNA: TGCGCCAGCAGCTTGGGACCGGGACAGGGGGCTGGAGAAAAACTGTTTTTT

V gene: TRBV13
D gene: TRBD1
J gene: TRBJ1-1
clone size: NA
CDR3 protein: CASSRDRGAFF
CDR3 DNA: TGTGCCAGCAGCCGGGACAGGGGAGCTTTCTTT

V gene: TRBV28
D gene: TRBD1
J gene: TRBJ1-1
clone size: few
CDR3 protein: CASSLGTGEAFF
CDR3 DNA: TGTGCCAGCAGTTTAGGGACAGGGGAAGCTTTCTTT

V gene: TRBV11-2
D gene: NA
J gene: TRBJ1-1
clone size: NA
CDR3 protein: CASRRLPNTEAFF
CDR3 DNA: TGTGCCAGCAGGAGACTCCCGAACACTGAAGCTTTCTTT

V gene: TRBV5-1
D gene: NA
J gene: TRBJ1-2
clone size: NA
CDR3 protein: CASSPGTRNYGYTF
CDR3 DNA: TGCGCCAGCAGCCCCGGGACACGGAACTATGGCTACACCTTC

V gene: TRBV6-5
D gene: NA
J gene: TRBJ1-5
clone size: NA
CDR3 protein: CASARGSNQPQHF
CDR3 DNA: TGTGCCAGCGCTCGGGGGAGCAATCAGCCCCAGCATTTT

V gene: TRBV7-2
D gene: TRBD1
J gene: TRBJ2-6
clone size: few
CDR3 protein: CASSLRQGFGANVLTF
CDR3 DNA: TGTGCCAGCAGCCTTCGACAGGGGTTCGGGGCCAACGTCCTGACTTTC

V gene: TRBV19
D gene: NA
J gene: TRBJ1-5
clone size: NA
CDR3 protein: CASSPAGVTTPQHF
CDR3 DNA: TGTGCCAGTAGCCCCGCCGGCGTCACTACGCCCCAGCATTTT

V gene: TRBV28
D gene: NA
J gene: TRBJ1-4
clone size: NA
CDR3 protein: CASSGFRGEKLFF
CDR3 DNA: TGTGCCAGCAGTGGCTTTAGGGGTGAAAAACTGTTTTTT

V gene: TRBV3-1/TRBV3-2
D gene: NA
J gene: TRBJ2-2
clone size: NA
CDR3 protein: CASRNTANTGELFF
CDR3 DNA: TGTGCCAGCAGGAACACAGCGAACACCGGGGAGCTGTTTTTT

V gene: TRBV25-1
D gene: NA
J gene: TRBJ1-3
clone size: once
CDR3 protein: CASSAGNTIYF
CDR3 DNA: TGTGCCAGCAGCGCTGGAAACACCATATATTTT

V gene: TRBV7-9
D gene: TRBD2
J gene: TRBJ2-1
clone size: NA
CDR3 protein: CASSPGGAGEQFF
CDR3 DNA: TGTGCCAGCAGCCCCGGGGGGGCCGGGGAGCAGTTCTTC

V gene: TRBV28
D gene: NA
J gene: TRBJ1-5
clone size: NA
CDR3 protein: CASSLWTENQPQHF
CDR3 DNA: TGTGCCAGCAGTTTATGGACAGAAAATCAGCCCCAGCATTTT

V gene: TRBV4-2
D gene: NA
J gene: TRBJ1-2
clone size: NA
CDR3 protein: CASSQAQSQVGYGYTF
CDR3 DNA: TGTGCCAGCAGCCAAGCCCAATCCCAGGTTGGCTATGGCTACACCTTC

V gene: TRBV28
D gene: TRBD1
J gene: TRBJ1-5
clone size: once
CDR3 protein: CASSLLDRGNNQPQHF
CDR3 DNA: TGTGCCAGCAGTTTATTGGACAGGGGGAACAATCAGCCCCAGCATTTT

V gene: TRBV12-3/TRBV12-4
D gene: TRBD1
J gene: TRBJ1-2
clone size: NA
CDR3 protein: CASSRDRGYGYTF
CDR3 DNA: TGTGCCAGCAGTAGGGACAGGGGCTATGGCTACACCTTC

V gene: TRBV7-8
D gene: TRBD1
J gene: TRBJ1-6
clone size: NA
CDR3 protein: CASSEDRGLWNSPLHF
CDR3 DNA: TGTGCCAGCAGCGAGGACAGGGGTTTATGGAATTCACCCCTCCACTTT

V gene: TRBV7-9
D gene: TRBD1
J gene: TRBJ1-3
clone size: NA
CDR3 protein: CASSQGGTIYF
CDR3 DNA: TGTGCCAGCAGCCAGGGGGGCACCATATATTTT

V gene: TRBV7-9
D gene: TRBD2
J gene: TRBJ2-7
clone size: once
CDR3 protein: CASSNRRGVSEQYF
CDR3 DNA: TGTGCCAGCAGCAACCGGCGGGGGGTGAGCGAGCAGTACTTC

V gene: TRBV11-1
D gene: TRBD1
J gene: TRBJ2-7
clone size: NA
CDR3 protein: CASSLGGQSYEQYF
CDR3 DNA: TGTGCCAGCAGCTTAGGGGGACAGTCCTACGAGCAGTACTTC